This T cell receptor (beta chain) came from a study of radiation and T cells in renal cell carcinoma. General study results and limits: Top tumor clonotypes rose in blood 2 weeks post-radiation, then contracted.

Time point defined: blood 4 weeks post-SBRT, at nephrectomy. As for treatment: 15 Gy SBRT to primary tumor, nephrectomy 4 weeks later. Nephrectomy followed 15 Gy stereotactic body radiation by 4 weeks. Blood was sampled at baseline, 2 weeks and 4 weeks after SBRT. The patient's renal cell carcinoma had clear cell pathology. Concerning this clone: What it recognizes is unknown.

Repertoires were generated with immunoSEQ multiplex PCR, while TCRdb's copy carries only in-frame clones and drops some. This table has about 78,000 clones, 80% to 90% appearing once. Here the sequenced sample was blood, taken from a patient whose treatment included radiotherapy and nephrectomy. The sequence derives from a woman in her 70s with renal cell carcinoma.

Written as DNA, the CDR3 is TGCGCCAGCAGCCAACCGGGACAGGGGTTTCCTGCACGTTACGAGCAGTACTTC. Its translation is CASSQPGQGFPARYEQYF. The V call is TRBV4-1, the J call TRBJ2-7; TRBD1 agrees at 10 bases. Losses at the gene ends were 2 bases for V and 4 bases for J; bases not matched to a gene: 14. Germline V gene data show CDR1 as MGHRA and CDR2 as YSYEKL. CDR3 size: 18 residues.